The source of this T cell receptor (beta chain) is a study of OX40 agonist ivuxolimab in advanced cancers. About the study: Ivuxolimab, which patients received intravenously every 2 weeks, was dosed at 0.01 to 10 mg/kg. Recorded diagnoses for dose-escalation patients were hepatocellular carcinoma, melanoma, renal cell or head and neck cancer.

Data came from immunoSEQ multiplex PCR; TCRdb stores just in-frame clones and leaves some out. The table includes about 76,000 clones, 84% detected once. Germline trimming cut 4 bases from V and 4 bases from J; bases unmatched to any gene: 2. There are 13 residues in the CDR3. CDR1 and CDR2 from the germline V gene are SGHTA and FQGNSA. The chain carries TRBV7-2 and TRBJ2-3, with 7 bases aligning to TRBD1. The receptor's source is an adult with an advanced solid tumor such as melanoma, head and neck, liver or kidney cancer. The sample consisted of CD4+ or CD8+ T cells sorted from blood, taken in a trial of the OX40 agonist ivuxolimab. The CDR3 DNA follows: TGTGCCAGCAGCTCCCAGGGGGCAGATACGCAGTATTTT. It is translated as CASSSQGADTQYF.